The next 11 T cell receptor beta chains were all read from a single sample in a study of T-cell reconstitution after alpha-beta-depleted transplantation in children. During its preparation, the TCRbeta library received unique molecular identifiers. TCRdb redid the calling of the PCR reads with MiXCR, one entry per CDR3 protein. The sample contains about 370,000 distinct CDR3 sequences, around 21% of which appear only once. Material: PBMCs from the stem cell graft donor, obtained from the stem cell graft. Receptor source: a human donor who donated a stem cell graft to a child with acute myeloid leukemia.

Only a few counts were recorded for this clonotype. The V call is TRBV15, the J call TRBJ1-1, with D uncertain. Trimming removed 3 bases at V and 6 bases at J, with 8 bases between. CDR1 is LNHNV, CDR2 YYDKDF, per germline (reference sequence). The CDR3 covers 12 residues. The CDR3 DNA follows: TGTGCCACCAGCAGCGGACCGTCTGAAGCTTTCTTT. Amino acids: CATSSGPSEAFF.

This clonotype appeared a few times. The V gene is TRBV7-2, the J gene TRBJ2-1; tentative D call: TRBD2 (6 bases). CDR1 SGHTA and CDR2 FQGNSA come from the germline V gene. V gave up 3 bases and J gave up 4 bases, with 7 bases separating them. There are 13 residues in the CDR3. The DNA for the CDR3 is TGTGCCAGCAGCTTTCTAGCGTACAATGAGCAGTTCTTC. It is translated as CASSFLAYNEQFF.

This clonotype was picked up a small number of times. The chain employs TRBV15 and TRBJ2-3, with TRBD1 matching 8 bases. Germline V lookup: CDR1 LNHNV, CDR2 YYDKDF (reference sequence). This CDR3 is 16 amino acids long. V trimming: 4 bases; J trimming: 2 bases; junction bases outside the gene matches: 8. DNA for the CDR3: TGTGCCACCAGCACGTTACAGGGGGAATCCACAGATACGCAGTATTTT. It specifies CATSTLQGESTDTQYF.

The chain links TRBV25-1 to TRBJ2-7, with 9 bases that match TRBD1. Germline trimming cut 4 bases from V and 7 bases from J; bases unmatched to any gene: 8. This CDR3 region has 14 residues. Germline assignment: CDR1 MGHDK and CDR2 SYGVNS. This CDR3 reads CASSAGQGAVEQYF. The CDR3 DNA is TGTGCCAGCAGTGCGGGACAGGGTGCGGTAGAGCAGTACTTC.

This clonotype was seen a handful of times. The chain links TRBV4-3 to TRBJ1-5, with no clear D. The germline V gene has CDR1 LGHNA and CDR2 YSLEER. This CDR3 region has 16 residues. Trimming took 0 bases from V and 4 from J, leaving 13 bases between them. For the CDR3, the DNA is TGCGCCAGCAGCCAAGACTATGGGCAGTTAAATCAGCCCCAGCATTTT. This encodes CASSQDYGQLNQPQHF.

This clonotype was picked up many times. The DNA of the CDR3 is TGTGCCAGCAGTTTCCGAGGACTCAACACAGATACGCAGTATTTT. This codes for CASSFRGLNTDTQYF. The genes are TRBV12-3 or TRBV12-4 and TRBJ2-3; D is perhaps TRBD2 (5 bases). The CDR3 has 15 amino acids. Trimming pared 3 bases from V and 2 bases from J, leaving 12 bases between.

The sample holds many counts of this clonotype. This sequence joins TRBV28 and TRBJ2-1; D remains ambiguous. V shed 5 bases and J shed 7 bases, with 21 bases lying between them. This CDR3 is built from 16 residues. Germline-derived CDR1 and CDR2 are MDHEN and SYDVKM. The CDR3 sequence is CASSPLSTVPGNEQFF. In DNA, the CDR3 is TGTGCCAGCAGTCCTCTCTCTACAGTTCCTGGGAATGAGCAGTTCTTC.

CDR3 sequence (DNA): TGTGCCATCAGTGAGTCGTGGAGGGCTAAAAACATTCAGTACTTC. Translated: CAISESWRAKNIQYF. The gene calls are TRBV10-3 and TRBJ2-4, with D tentatively TRBD2 (6 bases). The CDR3 length is 15 residues. Germline V gene data show CDR1 as ENHRY and CDR2 as SYGVKD. V was trimmed by 0 bases and J by 4 bases, leaving 10 bases between them.

The chain is built from TRBV10-3 and TRBJ2-1; TRBD2 is a possible D gene (7 bases). Germline-derived CDR1 and CDR2 are ENHRY and SYGVKD. The CDR3 length is 17 residues. V was pared by 0 bases and J by 8 bases, with 20 bases between. The CDR3 sequence is CAISESQGRAPGYEQFF. CDR3 DNA sequence: TGTGCCATCAGTGAGTCGCAGGGGAGGGCCCCGGGGTATGAGCAGTTCTTC.

This clonotype was counted a few times. This rearrangement joins TRBV9 to TRBJ2-1; D might be TRBD1 (6 bases). The CDR3 runs 15 residues. Germline V gene lookup returns CDR1 SGDLS and CDR2 YYNGEE. The V end lost 1 base, the J end lost 7 bases, and 15 bases lay between the germline ends. The CDR3 DNA reads TGTGCCAGCAGCGTAACCCAATTCAGGGGTAATGAGCAGTTCTTC. Amino acid sequence: CASSVTQFRGNEQFF.

The V gene is TRBV27, the J gene TRBJ2-3; 11 bases align to TRBD1. Per germline, CDR1 MNHEY and CDR2 SMNVEV (reference sequence). The V and J ends lost 3 bases and 3 bases, in that order; junction bases with no gene match: 5. The CDR3 loop spans 16 amino acids. The CDR3 is CASSFSGTGGTDTQYF. The CDR3 nucleotides are TGTGCCAGCAGTTTTTCAGGGACAGGGGGAACAGATACGCAGTATTTT.